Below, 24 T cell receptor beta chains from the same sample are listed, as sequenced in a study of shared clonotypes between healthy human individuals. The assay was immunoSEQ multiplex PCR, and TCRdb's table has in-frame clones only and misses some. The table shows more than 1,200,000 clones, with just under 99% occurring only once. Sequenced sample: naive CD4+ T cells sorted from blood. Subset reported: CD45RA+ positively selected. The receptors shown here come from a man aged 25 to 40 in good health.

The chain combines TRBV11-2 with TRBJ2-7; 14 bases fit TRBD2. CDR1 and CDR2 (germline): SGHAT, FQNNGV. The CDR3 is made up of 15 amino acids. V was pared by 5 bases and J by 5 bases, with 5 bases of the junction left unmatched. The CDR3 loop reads CASSQGTSGSNEQYF. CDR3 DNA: TGTGCCAGCAGCCAAGGGACTAGCGGGAGTAACGAGCAGTACTTC.

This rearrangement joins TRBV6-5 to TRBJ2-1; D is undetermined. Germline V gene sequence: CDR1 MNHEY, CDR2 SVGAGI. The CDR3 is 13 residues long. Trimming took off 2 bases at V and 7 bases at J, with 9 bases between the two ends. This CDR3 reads CASSYRAANEQFF. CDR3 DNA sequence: TGTGCCAGCAGTTACAGGGCCGCTAATGAGCAGTTCTTC.

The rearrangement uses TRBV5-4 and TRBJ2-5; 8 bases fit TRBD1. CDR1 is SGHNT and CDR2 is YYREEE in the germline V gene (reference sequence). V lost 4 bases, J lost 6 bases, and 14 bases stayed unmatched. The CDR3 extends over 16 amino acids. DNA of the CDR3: TGTGCCAGCAGCCCCCGACCGGGGACAGGCGAGAAGACCCAGTACTTC. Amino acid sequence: CASSPRPGTGEKTQYF.

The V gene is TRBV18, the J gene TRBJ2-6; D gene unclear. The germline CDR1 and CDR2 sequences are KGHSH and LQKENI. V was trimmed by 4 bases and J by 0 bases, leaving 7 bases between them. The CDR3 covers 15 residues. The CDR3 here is CASSRADSGANVLTF. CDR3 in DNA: TGTGCCAGCTCACGGGCAGACTCTGGGGCCAACGTCCTGACTTTC.

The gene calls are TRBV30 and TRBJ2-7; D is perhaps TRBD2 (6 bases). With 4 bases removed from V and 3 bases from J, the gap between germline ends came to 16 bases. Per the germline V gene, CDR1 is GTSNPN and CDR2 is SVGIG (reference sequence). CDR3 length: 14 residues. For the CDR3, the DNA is TGTGCCTGGAAGCCCGGAGGGGTGGACTACGAGCAGTACTTC. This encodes CAWKPGGVDYEQYF. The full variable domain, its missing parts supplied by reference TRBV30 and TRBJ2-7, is SQTIHQWPATLVQPVGSPLSLECTVEGTSNPNLYWYRQAAGRGLQLLFYSVGIGQISSEVPQNLSASRPQDRQFILSSKKLLLSDSGFYLCAWKPGGVDYEQYFGPGTRLTVT.

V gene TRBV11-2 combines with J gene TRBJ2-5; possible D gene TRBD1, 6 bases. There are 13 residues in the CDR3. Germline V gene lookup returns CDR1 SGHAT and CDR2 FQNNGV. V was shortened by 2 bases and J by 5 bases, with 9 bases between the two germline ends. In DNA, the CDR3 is TGTGCCAGCAGCTTATACAGGGCGGAGACCCAGTACTTC. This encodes CASSLYRAETQYF.

In DNA form, the CDR3 reads TGTGCCAGCAGCCTCCGGACAGGGGTTACCTACGAGCAGTACTTC. Encoded protein: CASSLRTGVTYEQYF. The chain employs TRBV6-5 and TRBJ2-7; 9 nucleotides line up with TRBD1. CDR1 is MNHEY, CDR2 SVGAGI, per germline. Trimming at V came to 6 bases and at J to 2 bases, leaving 8 bases not matched to a gene. This CDR3 spans 15 amino acids.

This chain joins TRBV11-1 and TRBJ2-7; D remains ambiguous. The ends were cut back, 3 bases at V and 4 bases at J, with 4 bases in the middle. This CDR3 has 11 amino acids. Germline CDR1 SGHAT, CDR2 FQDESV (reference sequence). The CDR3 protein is CASSFEYEQYF. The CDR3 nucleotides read TGTGCCAGCAGCTTTGAATACGAGCAGTACTTC.

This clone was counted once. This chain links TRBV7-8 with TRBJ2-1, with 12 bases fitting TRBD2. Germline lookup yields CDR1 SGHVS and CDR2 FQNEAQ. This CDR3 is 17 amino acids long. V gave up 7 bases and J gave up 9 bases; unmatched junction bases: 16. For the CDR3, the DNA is TGTGCCAGCACAATCATCCCCCTAGCGGGAGGGCCAGGTGAGCAGTTCTTC. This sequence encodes CASTIIPLAGGPGEQFF.

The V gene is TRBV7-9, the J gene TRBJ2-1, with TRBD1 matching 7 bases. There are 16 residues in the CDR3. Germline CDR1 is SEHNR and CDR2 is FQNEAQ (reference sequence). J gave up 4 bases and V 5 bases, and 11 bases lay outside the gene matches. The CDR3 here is CASSPHYRQGYNEQFF. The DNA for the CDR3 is TGTGCCAGCAGCCCTCATTACCGACAGGGATACAATGAGCAGTTCTTC.

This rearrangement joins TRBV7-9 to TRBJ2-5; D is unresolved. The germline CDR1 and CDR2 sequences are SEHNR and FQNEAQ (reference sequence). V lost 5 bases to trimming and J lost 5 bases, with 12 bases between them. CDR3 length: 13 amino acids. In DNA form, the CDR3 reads TGTGCCAGCAGCATCACCGATCGGGAGACCCAGTACTTC. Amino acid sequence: CASSITDRETQYF.

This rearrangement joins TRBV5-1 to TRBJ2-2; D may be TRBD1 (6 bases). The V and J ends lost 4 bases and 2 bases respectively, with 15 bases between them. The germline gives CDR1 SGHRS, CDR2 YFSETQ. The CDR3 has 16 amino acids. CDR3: CASSAGTWSNTGELFF. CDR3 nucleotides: TGCGCCAGCAGCGCAGGGACATGGAGTAACACCGGGGAGCTGTTTTTT. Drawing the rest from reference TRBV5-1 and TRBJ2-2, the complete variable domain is KAGVTQTPRYLIKTRGQQVTLSCSPISGHRSVSWYQQTPGQGLQFLFEYFSETQRNKGNFPGRFSGRQFSNSRSEMNVSTLELGDSALYLCASSAGTWSNTGELFFGEGSRLTVL.

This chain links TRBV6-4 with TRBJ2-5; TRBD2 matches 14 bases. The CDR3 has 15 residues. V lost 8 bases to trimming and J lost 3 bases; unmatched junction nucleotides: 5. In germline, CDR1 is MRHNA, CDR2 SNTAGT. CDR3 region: CASRKGLAGEETQYF. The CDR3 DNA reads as TGTGCCAGCCGCAAGGGACTAGCGGGGGAAGAGACCCAGTACTTC.

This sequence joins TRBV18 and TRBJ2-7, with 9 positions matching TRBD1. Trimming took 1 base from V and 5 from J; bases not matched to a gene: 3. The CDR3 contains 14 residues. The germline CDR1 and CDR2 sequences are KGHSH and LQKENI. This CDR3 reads CASSPLGTGNEQYF. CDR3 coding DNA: TGTGCCAGCTCACCACTCGGGACAGGGAACGAGCAGTACTTC. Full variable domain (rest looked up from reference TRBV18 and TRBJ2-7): NAGVMQNPRHLVRRRGQEARLRCSPMKGHSHVYWYRQLPEEGLKFMVYLQKENIIDESGMPKERFSAEFPKEGPSILRIQQVVRGDSAAYFCASSPLGTGNEQYFGPGTRLTVT.

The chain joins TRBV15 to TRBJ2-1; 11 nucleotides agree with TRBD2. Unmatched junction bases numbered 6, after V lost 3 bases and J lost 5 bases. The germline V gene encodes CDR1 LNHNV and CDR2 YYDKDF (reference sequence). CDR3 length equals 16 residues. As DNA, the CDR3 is TGTGCCACCAGCAGCCGTAGCGGGAGGGCCCACAATGAGCAGTTCTTC. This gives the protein CATSSRSGRAHNEQFF.

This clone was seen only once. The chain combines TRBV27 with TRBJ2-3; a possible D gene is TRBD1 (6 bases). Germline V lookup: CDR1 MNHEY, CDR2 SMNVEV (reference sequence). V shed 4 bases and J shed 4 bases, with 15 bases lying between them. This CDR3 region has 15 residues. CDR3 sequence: CASSSGVDQPDTQYF. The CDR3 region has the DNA TGTGCCAGCAGTTCAGGGGTAGATCAACCAGATACGCAGTATTTT.

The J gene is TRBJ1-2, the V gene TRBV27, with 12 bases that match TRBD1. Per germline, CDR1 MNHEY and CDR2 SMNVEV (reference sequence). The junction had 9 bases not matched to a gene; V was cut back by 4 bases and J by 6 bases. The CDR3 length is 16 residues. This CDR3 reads CASSSGQGAKLDGYTF. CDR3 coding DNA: TGTGCCAGCAGTTCGGGACAGGGGGCGAAGTTGGATGGCTACACCTTC.

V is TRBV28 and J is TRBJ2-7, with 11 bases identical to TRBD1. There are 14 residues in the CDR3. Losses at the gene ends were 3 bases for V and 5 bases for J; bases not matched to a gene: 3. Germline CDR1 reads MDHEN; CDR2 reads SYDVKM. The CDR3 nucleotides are TGTGCCAGCAGTTTGGGACAGGGGGGCGACGAGCAGTACTTC. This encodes CASSLGQGGDEQYF.

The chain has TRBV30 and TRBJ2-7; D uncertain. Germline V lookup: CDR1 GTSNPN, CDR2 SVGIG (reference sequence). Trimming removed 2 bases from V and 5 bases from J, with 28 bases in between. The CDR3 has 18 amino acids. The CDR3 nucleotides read TGTGCCTGGAGTCCTGCACGCACGGCTCCAGCTCCAGAAAACGAGCAGTACTTC. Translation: CAWSPARTAPAPENEQYF.

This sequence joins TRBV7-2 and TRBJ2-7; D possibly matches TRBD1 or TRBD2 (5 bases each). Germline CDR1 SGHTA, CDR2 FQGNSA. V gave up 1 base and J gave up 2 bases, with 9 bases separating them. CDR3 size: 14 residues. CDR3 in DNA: TGTGCCAGCAGCTTAGGGGACGCAACCTACGAGCAGTACTTC. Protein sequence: CASSLGDATYEQYF.

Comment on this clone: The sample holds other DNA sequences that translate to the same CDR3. The CDR3 region has the DNA TGCGCCAGCAGCTTAACAGGGGGTTACGAGCAGTACTTC. It is translated as CASSLTGGYEQYF. The chain joins TRBV5-1 to TRBJ2-7; TRBD1 agrees at 8 bases. The V gene end was trimmed by 2 bases and the J gene end by 4 bases; junction bases not matched to a gene: 2. The CDR3 length is 13 residues. Germline-derived CDR1 and CDR2 are SGHRS and YFSETQ.

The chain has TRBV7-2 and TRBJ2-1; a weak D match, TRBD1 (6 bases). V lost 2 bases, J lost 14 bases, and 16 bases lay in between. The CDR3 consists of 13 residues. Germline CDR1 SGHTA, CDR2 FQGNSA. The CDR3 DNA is TGTGCCAGCAGCTTAAGCCGACAGGTGCGGGAGTTCTTC. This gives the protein CASSLSRQVREFF.

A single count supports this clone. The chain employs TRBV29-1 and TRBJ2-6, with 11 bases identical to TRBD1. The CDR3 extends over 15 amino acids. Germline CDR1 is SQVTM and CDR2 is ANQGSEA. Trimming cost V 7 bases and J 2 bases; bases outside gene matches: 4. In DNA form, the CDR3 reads TGCAGCGCTGGGGGACAGGGGGCTGGGGCCAACGTCCTGACTTTC. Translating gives CSAGGQGAGANVLTF.

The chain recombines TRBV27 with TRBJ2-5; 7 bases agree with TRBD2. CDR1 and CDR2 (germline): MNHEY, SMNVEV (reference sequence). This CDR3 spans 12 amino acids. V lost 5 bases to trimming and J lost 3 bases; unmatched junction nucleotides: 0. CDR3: CASSGLEETQYF. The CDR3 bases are TGTGCCAGCAGTGGACTAGAAGAGACCCAGTACTTC.